A single sample is the source of the 31 T cell receptor beta chains below, sequenced in a study of blood T cell repertoires in COVID-19. Profiled with immunoSEQ multiplex PCR; TCRdb holds only in-frame clones, not every one. The sample holds about 150,000 clones; 86% are singletons and the top ten take more than 3%. Sample: peripheral blood. These receptors were collected from a woman aged 70 to 79 with acute or convalescent COVID-19.

The V gene is TRBV6-1, the J gene TRBJ2-7, with TRBD1 matching 7 bases. V lost 2 bases, J lost 1 base, and 2 bases stayed unmatched. This CDR3 is built from 14 residues. The germline V gene encodes CDR1 MNHNS and CDR2 SASEGT. CDR3 protein: CASSEWTGSYEQYF. The CDR3 DNA is TGTGCCAGCAGTGAATGGACAGGTTCCTACGAGCAGTACTTC.

The gene calls are TRBV7-8 and TRBJ1-1; D gene unclear. CDR3 length equals 13 residues. Trimming removed 5 bases from V and 7 bases from J, with 14 bases in between. Germline V gene data show CDR1 as SGHVS and CDR2 as FQNEAQ. The CDR3 reads CASSPPLSGEAFF. CDR3 coding DNA: TGTGCCAGCAGCCCTCCTCTCTCAGGTGAAGCTTTCTTT.

This chain connects TRBV7-8 to TRBJ1-3; 7 bases line up with TRBD1. CDR1 and CDR2 (germline): SGHVS, FQNEAQ. The trim removed 0 bases at V and 5 bases at J, leaving 13 bases unmatched. The CDR3 has 18 amino acids. CDR3 sequence: CASSLATPGQSLRNTIYF. The CDR3 DNA reads as TGTGCCAGCAGCTTAGCGACCCCGGGACAGAGCCTCCGAAACACCATATATTTT.

The rearrangement uses TRBV27 and TRBJ1-4; 7 bases map to TRBD1. CDR3 length equals 15 residues. The germline V gene has CDR1 MNHEY and CDR2 SMNVEV (reference sequence). Trimming at V came to 6 bases and at J to 7 bases, leaving 11 bases not matched to a gene. The CDR3 nucleotides are TGTGCCAGCAGATCGTCCGGGACAGCTAGTGAAAAACTGTTTTTT. Translation gives CASRSSGTASEKLFF.

The CDR3 DNA is TGTGCCAGCAGTTCAACGGGACTAACATATCCGAGCTCCTACAATGAGCAGTTCTTC. This translates into CASSSTGLTYPSSYNEQFF. This chain connects TRBV2 to TRBJ2-1; 7 bases map to TRBD2. The CDR3 is 19 residues long. Unmatched junction bases numbered 16, after V lost 5 bases and J lost 0 bases. Germline V gene data show CDR1 as SNHLY and CDR2 as FYNNEI. Filled out from reference TRBV2 and TRBJ2-1, the complete variable domain reads EPEVTQTPSHQVTQMGQEVILRCVPISNHLYFYWYRQILGQKVEFLVSFYNNEISEKSEIFDDQFSVERPDGSNFTLKIRSTKLEDSAMYFCASSSTGLTYPSSYNEQFFGPGTRLTVL.

This chain connects TRBV25-1 to TRBJ1-2; 7 bases line up with TRBD1. The CDR3 is 14 residues long. Germline V gives CDR1 MGHDK, CDR2 SYGVNS. V lost 4 bases and J lost 8; bases outside the gene matches: 10. DNA of the CDR3: TGTGCCAGCAGTGGAGACAGGGTACGTGAGGGCTACACCTTC. Encoded protein: CASSGDRVREGYTF.

This clone was found a few times. This sequence joins TRBV2 and TRBJ2-5; 8 nucleotides line up with TRBD1. The germline V gene has CDR1 SNHLY and CDR2 FYNNEI. Trimming cost V 0 bases and J 4 bases; bases outside gene matches: 4. The CDR3 is 15 residues long. The CDR3 sequence is CASSEARTGRETQYF. The CDR3 DNA reads as TGTGCCAGCAGTGAAGCACGGACAGGGAGAGAGACCCAGTACTTC.

The chain combines TRBV19 with TRBJ1-1; no reliable D call. Germline lookup yields CDR1 LNHDA and CDR2 SQIVND (reference sequence). V was trimmed by 2 bases and J by 1 base, leaving 20 bases between them. The CDR3 consists of 18 residues. CDR3: CASSIRRSSLVKNTEAFF. The DNA for the CDR3 is TGTGCCAGTAGTATACGTCGGAGTAGTTTAGTCAAGAACACTGAAGCTTTCTTT.

This clone showed up just a few times. The CDR3 bases are TGCGCCAGCAGCTTGGAACAACCCAGGGACGAGCAGTACTTC. Protein product: CASSLEQPRDEQYF. The chain has TRBV5-1 and TRBJ2-7, with a possible D match to TRBD1 (5 bases). V lost 0 bases to trimming and J lost 5 bases, with 12 bases between them. Per germline, CDR1 SGHRS and CDR2 YFSETQ. The CDR3 loop spans 14 amino acids. The full variable domain, in which reference TRBV5-1 and TRBJ2-7 provide the parts outside the CDR3, is KAGVTQTPRYLIKTRGQQVTLSCSPISGHRSVSWYQQTPGQGLQFLFEYFSETQRNKGNFPGRFSGRQFSNSRSEMNVSTLELGDSALYLCASSLEQPRDEQYFGPGTRLTVT.

The chain uses TRBV6-5 and TRBJ2-1, with 14 positions matching TRBD2. CDR1 MNHEY and CDR2 SVGAGI come from the germline V gene. The CDR3 runs 16 residues. V lost 4 bases to trimming and J lost 5 bases; unmatched junction nucleotides: 4. The CDR3 region has the DNA TGTGCCAGCAGTTCCTCGGGACTAGCGGGGGACAATGAGCAGTTCTTC. This sequence encodes CASSSSGLAGDNEQFF.

This clone was counted a few times. V usage is TRBV7-2 and J usage is TRBJ1-5, with 12 positions matching TRBD1. V trimming: 1 base; J trimming: 4 bases; junction bases outside the gene matches: 2. CDR1 and CDR2 (germline): SGHTA, FQGNSA. The CDR3 is 16 residues long. CDR3 protein: CASSLGDRGPNQPQHF. The CDR3 DNA reads TGTGCCAGCAGCTTAGGGGACAGGGGGCCGAATCAGCCCCAGCATTTT. The full variable domain, with the rest looked up from reference TRBV7-2 and TRBJ1-5, is GAGVSQSPSNKVTEKGKDVELRCDPISGHTALYWYRQSLGQGLEFLIYFQGNSAPDKSGLPSDRFSAERTGGSVSTLTIQRTQQEDSAVYLCASSLGDRGPNQPQHFGDGTRLSIL.

The gene calls are TRBV4-3 and TRBJ1-4; the match to TRBD1 covers 8 bases. J was trimmed by 7 bases and V by 1 base; bases with no gene match: 5. This CDR3 has 15 residues. Germline assignment: CDR1 LGHNA and CDR2 YSLEER. The CDR3: CASSQVGQDSEKLFF. The CDR3 DNA reads as TGCGCCAGCAGCCAAGTGGGACAGGATAGTGAAAAACTGTTTTTT.

For this clone: Other DNA sequences from this sample encode an identical CDR3 as well. This chain links TRBV6-6 with TRBJ1-4; 7 positions agree with TRBD1. Germline assignment: CDR1 MNHNY and CDR2 SVGAGI (reference sequence). Unmatched junction bases numbered 3, after V lost 0 bases and J lost 8 bases. This CDR3 contains 14 residues. The CDR3 DNA is TGTGCCAGCAGTTACTCTACAGGGGCGGAAAAACTGTTTTTT. The encoded protein is CASSYSTGAEKLFF.

This rearrangement joins TRBV5-1 to TRBJ1-1; D is perhaps TRBD1 (5 bases). The CDR3 covers 16 residues. Germline V gene sequence: CDR1 SGHRS, CDR2 YFSETQ. The V gene lost 7 bases and the J gene lost 10 bases, with 29 bases spanning the gap. The CDR3 nucleotides are TGCGCCAGCGATCCCCTGGGGTTGGGGGGAATGGTTGGAGCTTTCTTT. Residues: CASDPLGLGGMVGAFF.

The J gene is TRBJ1-3, the V gene TRBV25-1; the D is unclear. The length of the CDR3 is 13 residues. Germline V gene sequence: CDR1 MGHDK, CDR2 SYGVNS. The ends were cut back, 8 bases at V and 0 bases at J, with 8 bases in the middle. The DNA for the CDR3 is TGTGCCAGCCGTACTTACTCTGGAAACACCATATATTTT. It is translated as CASRTYSGNTIYF.

This sequence joins TRBV5-6 and TRBJ1-1, with 9 bases aligning to TRBD1. J gave up 0 bases and V 6 bases, and 6 bases lay outside the gene matches. CDR1 and CDR2 (germline): SGHDT, YYEEEE. CDR3 length: 15 amino acids. The DNA for the CDR3 is TGTGCCAGCAACAGGGGGCTCGAGATGAACACTGAAGCTTTCTTT. This codes for CASNRGLEMNTEAFF.

This chain uses TRBV5-4 with TRBJ1-2; weak D call: TRBD1 (6 bases). The CDR3 length is 13 residues. The germline CDR1 and CDR2 sequences are SGHNT and YYREEE (reference sequence). V shed 3 bases and J shed 4 bases, with 10 bases lying between them. CDR3 region: CASSSGQLYGYTF. As DNA, the CDR3 is TGTGCCAGCAGCTCCGGACAGCTCTATGGCTACACCTTC.

The chain joins TRBV4-3 to TRBJ1-2; 7 bases fit TRBD1. Trimming cost V 1 base and J 3 bases; bases outside gene matches: 2. Germline CDR1 and CDR2: LGHNA and YSLEER. The CDR3 has 14 amino acids. The CDR3, as DNA: TGCGCCAGCAGCCAAGTCACAGGGGACTATGGCTACACCTTC. Translation gives CASSQVTGDYGYTF.

This clone was found once. The chain combines TRBV2 with TRBJ1-1; D is unclear. Deletions cut 2 bases from V and 2 bases from J, with 15 bases between. The CDR3 covers 16 residues. From germline, CDR1 is SNHLY and CDR2 FYNNEI. Here the CDR3 DNA reads TGTGCCAGCAGTGAAAATTCGAGGAGCGGAAACACTGAAGCTTTCTTT. It yields the protein CASSENSRSGNTEAFF.

The genes are TRBV6-5 and TRBJ2-3, with a weak D call TRBD2 (5 bases). With 5 bases removed from V and 0 bases from J, the gap between germline ends came to 12 bases. CDR3 length: 15 residues. Germline CDR1 is MNHEY and CDR2 is SVGAGI. CDR3 region: CASSPLAHSTDTQYF. DNA of the CDR3: TGTGCCAGCAGTCCCCTAGCCCATAGCACAGATACGCAGTATTTT.

The V gene is TRBV6-2 or TRBV6-3, the J gene TRBJ2-3; 10 bases are a match to TRBD2. The CDR3 is 18 residues long. The V gene's germline CDR1 is MNHEY and CDR2 SVGEGT. V shed 4 bases and J 0 bases; nucleotides not matched to a gene: 10. CDR3 in DNA: TGTGCCAGCAGTTCTCTTGCTAGCGGGGGCCTGAGCACAGATACGCAGTATTTT. It is translated as CASSSLASGGLSTDTQYF.

The genes are TRBV4-3 and TRBJ1-6; D is unclear. CDR1 and CDR2 from the germline V gene are LGHNA and YSLEER. The CDR3 spans 15 residues. Trimming left V 0 bases short and J 10 bases short, with 13 bases between. For the CDR3, the DNA is TGCGCCAGCAGCCAAGAAAACGGTCGTCGGTCACCCCTCCACTTT. Translated: CASSQENGRRSPLHF.

This chain joins TRBV6-2 or TRBV6-3 and TRBJ2-2, with 12 bases that match TRBD1. The CDR3 is made up of 15 amino acids. With V trimmed by 6 bases and J by 4 bases, 3 bases remained unmatched. The germline gives CDR1 MNHEY, CDR2 SVGEGT. The CDR3 loop is CASSRGQGATGELFF. DNA for the CDR3: TGTGCCAGCAGCAGGGGACAGGGGGCCACCGGGGAGCTGTTTTTT.

The V call is TRBV4-1, the J call TRBJ2-7; 7 bases map to TRBD2. Germline CDR1 is MGHRA and CDR2 is YSYEKL. The CDR3 sequence is 13 residues long. With V trimmed by 4 bases and J by 0 bases, 0 bases remained unmatched. For the CDR3, the DNA is TGCGCCAGCAGCCGGGGGGGCTCCTACGAGCAGTACTTC. Its protein is CASSRGGSYEQYF.

The CDR3 reads CASSQDWRQDTGELFF. As DNA, the CDR3 is TGTGCCAGCAGCCAAGATTGGAGGCAGGACACCGGGGAGCTGTTTTTT. The chain has TRBV3-1 (or the pseudogene TRBV3-2) and TRBJ2-2, with D tentatively TRBD2 (5 bases). Between the trimmed V and J ends, which lost 0 bases and 3 bases, there was a span of 11 bases. The CDR3 has 16 residues. CDR1 LGHDT and CDR2 YNNKEL come from the germline V gene (reference sequence).

V and J are TRBV7-9 and TRBJ1-5; D remains unclear. The CDR3 runs 14 residues. From germline, CDR1 is SEHNR and CDR2 FQNEAQ (reference sequence). The germline V and J ends were trimmed by 5 bases and 0 bases, with 8 bases remaining between them. The CDR3 reads CASSGGNSNQPQHF. The CDR3 coding sequence is TGTGCCAGCAGCGGAGGGAATAGCAATCAGCCCCAGCATTTT.

This clone was found once. The rearrangement uses TRBV7-9 and TRBJ1-4; 10 bases map to TRBD1. Germline V gene lookup returns CDR1 SEHNR and CDR2 FQNEAQ (reference sequence). This CDR3 has 15 residues. The V segment lost 5 bases and the J segment 7 bases; nucleotides outside the gene matches: 7. CDR3 bases: TGTGCCAGCAGCCCGACCGGGACAGGGGTTGAAAAACTGTTTTTT. Translating it yields CASSPTGTGVEKLFF. Complete variable domain (other parts from reference TRBV7-9 and TRBJ1-4): DTGVSQNPRHKITKRGQNVTFRCDPISEHNRLYWYRQTLGQGPEFLTYFQNEAQLEKSRLLSDRFSAERPKGSFSTLEIQRTEQGDSAMYLCASSPTGTGVEKLFFGSGTQLSVL.

The V and J genes are TRBV11-2 and TRBJ2-4, with 8 bases aligning to TRBD2. V was pared by 2 bases and J by 8 bases, with 5 bases of the junction left unmatched. The CDR3 is 14 amino acids. Germline V gene lookup returns CDR1 SGHAT and CDR2 FQNNGV. The CDR3 loop is CASSLSGGGYIQYF. The CDR3 DNA follows: TGTGCCAGCAGCTTAAGCGGGGGTGGGTACATTCAGTACTTC. The full variable domain, completed using reference TRBV11-2 and TRBJ2-4, is EAGVAQSPRYKIIEKRQSVAFWCNPISGHATLYWYQQILGQGPKLLIQFQNNGVVDDSQLPKDRFSAERLKGVDSTLKIQPAKLEDSAVYLCASSLSGGGYIQYFGAGTRLSVL.

CDR3 amino acids: CASSLDTHETQYF. Written as DNA, the CDR3 is TGTGCCAGCAGCTTGGACACGCATGAGACCCAGTACTTC. The chain uses TRBV5-6 and TRBJ2-5; D is uncertain. Germline assignment: CDR1 SGHDT and CDR2 YYEEEE. V shed 0 bases and J shed 5 bases, with 8 bases lying between them. The CDR3 covers 13 residues.

J is TRBJ2-7 and V is TRBV5-6; 10 bases fit TRBD2. Germline assignment: CDR1 SGHDT and CDR2 YYEEEE. Trimming took 5 bases from V and 3 from J; bases not matched to a gene: 2. This CDR3 comprises 13 residues. CDR3 in DNA: TGTGCCAGCAGTCGGACTAGCGGCTACGAGCAGTACTTC. Its translation: CASSRTSGYEQYF.

This clone was seen only once. This chain uses TRBV7-9 with TRBJ1-1, with 9 positions matching TRBD1. Germline CDR1 reads SEHNR; CDR2 reads FQNEAQ (reference sequence). V dropped 3 bases and J dropped 0; count of bases not matched to a gene: 8. The CDR3 totals 17 residues. In nucleotides, the CDR3 is TGTGCCAGCAGCTTGACACAGGGGGCGGCTATGAACACTGAAGCTTTCTTT. This gives the protein CASSLTQGAAMNTEAFF.